This TCR beta chain was identified during a study of blood T cell repertoires in COVID-19. On the study more broadly: Whether acute or convalescent, the COVID-19 samples came from the United States, Italy and Spain. Nucleic acid was either cDNA or gDNA, and it came from T cells, B-cell-depleted T cells, or PBMCs.

Authors' methods: Reference gene primer amplification gave nucleated cell count estimates. Measured with immunoSEQ multiplex PCR; TCRdb has only the in-frame clones, and not every one. V and J calls and clone size are as listed in that table; D and trimming were resolved from the DNA. The sample shows about 250,000 clones, approximately 86% of them seen only once. Material: peripheral blood. The sequence derives from a woman older than 75 with active or convalescent COVID-19.

The CDR3 loop is CASSPLDRASHLNTEAFF. The CDR3 region has the DNA TGTGCCAGCTCACCACTGGACAGGGCATCGCATTTGAACACTGAAGCTTTCTTT. The V and J genes are TRBV18 and TRBJ1-1; 8 bases agree with TRBD1. The ends lost 1 base at V and 0 bases at J; junction bases unmatched: 10. CDR3 length equals 18 residues. Per the germline V gene, CDR1 is KGHSH and CDR2 is LQKENI.